This T cell receptor (beta chain) stems from a study of blood T cell repertoires in COVID-19 (dated by TCRdb to the early 2020s). Describing the broader study: The collaborator samples originated in the United States, Italy and Spain and spanned the acute and convalescent phases of COVID-19. The prospective study material was composed of cDNA or gDNA derived from T cells, B-cell-depleted T cells, or PBMCs. Deeply sampled blood TCRbeta repertoires from subjects exposed to, actively infected with, or recovered from COVID-19 were included in the dataset. The repertoires were released in a freely available public database intended as a resource for research on the immune response to SARS-CoV-2. Samples were obtained from the ongoing ImmuneRACE study (first 160 participants) and from 1,254 subjects provided by 6 global collaborators. A de-identified subject ID, COVID-19 status, age in years and sex were almost always included in the sample metadata. HLA class I and class II types, where available, came from metadata supplied by the sample provider rather than from assay-based typing. What the authors observed across the whole study: The amount of clinical and demographic metadata varied by source and participant and was provided uncurated.

Participants in the prospective study were enrolled through a virtual design, were aged about 18 to 90 years, and lived in approximately 24 United States geographic areas. In the prospective study, participants were assigned to cohorts based on the clinical history participants reported in a screening survey and a study questionnaire. ImmuneRACE Cohort 3 recovered participants were defined by two consecutive negative NP/OP PCR tests, healthcare professional clearance, or symptom resolution. In the prospective study, whole blood, serum and a nasopharyngeal or oropharyngeal swab were collected from each participant by mobile phlebotomists. Participants in the prospective study had the option to provide additional blood draws and questionnaires over a roughly two-month period. Prospective study blood samples were shipped either frozen or at room temperature before DNA extraction. This clone occurred once. The clone's antigen remains unknown. No base qualities exist here, and no much larger clone lies one base off it.

The immunoSEQ Assay, a bias-controlled multiplex PCR, was used to amplify TCRbeta CDR3 regions from genomic DNA. The original pipeline was this. Nucleated cell counts per sample were estimated from amplification of reference gene primers within the assay. To quantify the absolute abundance of each unique TCRbeta CDR3 rearrangement, sequence reads were collapsed and filtered. Productive Simpson clonality was computed per sample as the square root of Simpson's diversity index over productive rearrangements. TCRdb re-hosts the immuneACCESS table, in-frame sequences only. Its copies lack some clones; in the studies checked, an unresolved V gene accounts for under half of them, and the cause for the rest is not known. V and J calls and clone size are given by that table; D and trimming were obtained from the DNA. The sample has roughly 290,000 clones on record, around 88% of them singletons. The biggest ten clones account for 6% to 7% of the sample.

The receptor comes from a woman aged 40 to 55 who had recovered from COVID-19. Input material: PBMCs or T cells enriched from blood (not recorded which).

The CDR3: CASSEIVSGYTF. The nucleotide sequence is given as TGTGCCAGCAGTGAGATAGTGTCTGGCTACACCTTC. The V gene is TRBV2 and the J gene is TRBJ1-2, with the identity of the D gene unclear. Taken from cysteine to phenylalanine, the CDR3 has 12 residues. Just CDR3 DNA is preserved here, 36 bases in frame from base 1. Looking up the germline V gene yields CDR1 SNHLY and CDR2 FYNNEI. V and J lose 3 bases and 7 bases, and a span of 9 bases separates them.